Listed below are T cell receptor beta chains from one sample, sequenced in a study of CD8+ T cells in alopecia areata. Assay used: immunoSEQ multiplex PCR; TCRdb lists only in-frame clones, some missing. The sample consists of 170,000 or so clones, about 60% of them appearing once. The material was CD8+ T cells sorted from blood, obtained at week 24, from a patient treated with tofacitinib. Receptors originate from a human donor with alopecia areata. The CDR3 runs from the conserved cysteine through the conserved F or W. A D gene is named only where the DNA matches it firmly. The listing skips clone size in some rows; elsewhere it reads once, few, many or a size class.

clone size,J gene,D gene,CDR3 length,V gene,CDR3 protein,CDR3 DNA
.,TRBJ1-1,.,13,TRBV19,CASSGTINTEAFF,TGTGCCAGTAGTGGGACAATAAACACTGAAGCTTTCTTT
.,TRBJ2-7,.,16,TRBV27,CASSLRPLLEEDEQYF,TGTGCCAGCAGTCTCCGTCCGCTATTGGAAGAGGACGAGCAGTACTTC
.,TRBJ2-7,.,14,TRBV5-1,CASSLDRVAYEQYF,TGCGCCAGCAGCTTGGACAGGGTTGCCTACGAGCAGTACTTC
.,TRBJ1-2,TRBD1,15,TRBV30,CAWIPRTGIGVGYTF,TGTGCCTGGATCCCTAGGACAGGGATCGGAGTCGGCTACACCTTC
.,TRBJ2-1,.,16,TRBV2,CASSGGPTSSYNEQFF,TGTGCCAGCAGTGGAGGGCCGACGAGCTCCTACAATGAGCAGTTCTTC
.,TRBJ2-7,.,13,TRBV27,CASSPSGLYEQYF,TGTGCCAGCAGCCCAAGTGGGCTCTACGAGCAGTACTTC
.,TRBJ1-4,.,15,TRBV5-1,CASSEGSGRAEKLFF,TGCGCCAGCAGCGAAGGCTCGGGGCGTGCTGAAAAACTGTTTTTT
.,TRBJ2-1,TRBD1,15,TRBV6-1,CASFSRQGPYNEQFF,TGTGCCAGCTTCTCACGACAGGGTCCCTACAATGAGCAGTTCTTC
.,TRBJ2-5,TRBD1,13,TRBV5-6,CASSGTDQETQYF,TGTGCCAGCAGCGGGACAGACCAAGAGACCCAGTACTTC
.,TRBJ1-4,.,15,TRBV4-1,CASSQRTSAVEKLFF,TGCGCCAGCAGCCAAAGGACTAGTGCGGTAGAAAAACTGTTTTTT
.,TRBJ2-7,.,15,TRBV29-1,CSVFTMGVHSYEQYF,TGCAGCGTTTTCACCATGGGGGTGCACTCCTACGAGCAGTACTTC
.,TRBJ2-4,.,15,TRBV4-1,CASSQPYLAKNIQYF,TGCGCCAGCAGCCAACCTTACCTAGCCAAAAACATTCAGTACTTC
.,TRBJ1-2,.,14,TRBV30,CAWSEIGSVHGYTF,TGTGCCTGGAGTGAAATAGGTTCGGTGCACGGCTACACCTTC
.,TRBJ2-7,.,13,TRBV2,CASSYLDSYEQYF,TGTGCCAGCAGCTATCTCGATTCCTACGAGCAGTACTTC
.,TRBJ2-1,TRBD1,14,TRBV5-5,CASRGDRAYNEQFF,TGTGCCAGCAGGGGGGACAGGGCTTACAATGAGCAGTTCTTC
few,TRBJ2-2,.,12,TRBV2,CASSGNTGELFF,TGTGCCAGCAGTGGGAACACCGGGGAGCTGTTTTTT
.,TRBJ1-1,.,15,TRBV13,CASSWGSDGVTEAFF,TGTGCCAGCAGCTGGGGAAGTGACGGCGTCACTGAAGCTTTCTTT
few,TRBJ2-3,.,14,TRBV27,CASSLSLPTDTQYF,TGTGCCAGCAGTTTATCGCTGCCCACAGATACGCAGTATTTT
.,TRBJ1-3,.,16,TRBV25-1,CASSDPGRNSGNTIYF,TGTGCCAGCAGTGACCCAGGACGCAACTCTGGAAACACCATATATTTT
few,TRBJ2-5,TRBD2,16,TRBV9,CASSVYSGGIGETQYF,TGTGCCAGCAGCGTCTATAGCGGGGGGATTGGAGAGACCCAGTACTTC
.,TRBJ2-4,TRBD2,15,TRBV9,CASSVSSGTKNIQYF,TGTGCCAGCAGCGTTTCGAGCGGGACCAAAAACATTCAGTACTTC
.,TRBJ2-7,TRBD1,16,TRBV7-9,CASSLKPGQGIYEQYF,TGTGCCAGCAGCTTAAAGCCGGGACAGGGTATCTACGAGCAGTACTTC
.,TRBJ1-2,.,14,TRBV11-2,CASSPGRFVDGYTF,TGTGCCAGCAGCCCGGGAAGGTTTGTTGATGGCTACACCTTC
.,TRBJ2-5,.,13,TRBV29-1,CSVCIYRGETQYF,TGCAGCGTTTGTATCTATAGGGGGGAGACCCAGTACTTC
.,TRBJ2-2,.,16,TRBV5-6,CASSFSNWLRTGELFF,TGTGCCAGCAGCTTCTCAAACTGGTTGCGGACCGGGGAGCTGTTTTTT
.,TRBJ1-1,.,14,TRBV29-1,CSGDRNPWNTEAFF,TGCAGCGGCGACCGCAACCCTTGGAACACTGAAGCTTTCTTT
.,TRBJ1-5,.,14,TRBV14,CASSAPGSNQPQHF,TGTGCCAGCAGCGCCCCAGGGAGCAATCAGCCCCAGCATTTT
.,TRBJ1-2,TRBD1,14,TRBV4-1,CASSHRTGNYGYTF,TGCGCCAGCAGCCACCGGACAGGGAACTATGGCTACACCTTC
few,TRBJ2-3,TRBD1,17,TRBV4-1,CASSSPGTGVSADTQYF,TGCGCCAGCAGCTCACCCGGGACAGGGGTCAGTGCAGATACGCAGTATTTT
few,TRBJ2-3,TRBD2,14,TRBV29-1,CSVEYAGGLTTQYF,TGCAGCGTTGAATATGCGGGGGGGCTTACTACGCAGTATTTT
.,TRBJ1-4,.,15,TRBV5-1,CASSLFGGQNEKLFF,TGCGCCAGCAGCTTGTTCGGGGGCCAGAATGAAAAACTGTTTTTT
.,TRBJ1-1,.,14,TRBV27,CASSLSTGNTEAFF,TGTGCCAGCAGTTTATCAACAGGGAACACTGAAGCTTTCTTT
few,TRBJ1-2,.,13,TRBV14,CASSQGTNYGYTF,TGTGCCAGCAGCCAAGGTACCAACTATGGCTACACCTTC
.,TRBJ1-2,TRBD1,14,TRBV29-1,CSARSTGGNYGYTF,TGCAGCGCCCGAAGTACAGGGGGTAACTATGGCTACACCTTC
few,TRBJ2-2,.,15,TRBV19,CASSPLGGNTGELFF,TGTGCCAGTAGCCCCTTAGGCGGAAACACCGGGGAGCTGTTTTTT
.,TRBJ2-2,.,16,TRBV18,CASSPGQTTNTGELFF,TGTGCCAGCTCACCAGGACAGACTACGAACACCGGGGAGCTGTTTTTT
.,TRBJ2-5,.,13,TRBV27,CASSLPDGETQYF,TGTGCCAGCAGTCTCCCGGATGGGGAGACCCAGTACTTC
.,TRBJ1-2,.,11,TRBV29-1,CSARTLGGYTF,TGCAGCGCACGGACGCTTGGGGGCTACACCTTC
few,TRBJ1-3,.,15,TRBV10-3,CAIRLTGSSGNTIYF,TGTGCCATCAGACTAACAGGGAGCTCTGGAAACACCATATATTTT
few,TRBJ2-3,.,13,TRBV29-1,CSVEDPSTDTQYF,TGCAGCGTTGAAGATCCCAGCACAGATACGCAGTATTTT
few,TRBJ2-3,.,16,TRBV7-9,CASSLAGGGGGDTQYF,TGTGCCAGCAGCTTAGCAGGGGGAGGCGGGGGTGATACGCAGTATTTT